This entry features one T cell receptor (beta chain) sequence. The antigen remains undetermined. There are 13 residues in the CDR3. In germline, CDR1 is SGHRS, CDR2 YFSETQ. The germline V and J ends were trimmed by 6 bases and 3 bases, with 13 bases remaining between them. Each donor was a healthy Caucasian individual from Russia, aged 6 to 90. The authors ran a second PCR of 7 to 11 cycles using a sample-barcoded 5' primer and a J-beta primer mix. TCRdb used MiXCR to reprocess the 5' RACE reads, holding one entry per CDR3 protein. The table includes some 690,000 distinct CDR3 sequences, approximately 22% detected once. The sample originates from a study of blood T cells in healthy people across ages. Study outcomes and limitations: Aged donors had fewer naive CD4+ cells and lower diversity than long-lived donors. With unsorted PBMCs, a conclusive comparison of naive versus antigen-experienced cells was not possible. It was not known whether donors were CMV positive (a possible confounder of expanded clonotype changes).

Sequenced material: blood. This receptor was identified in a man in his 70s in good health. The chain is built from TRBV5-1 and TRBJ2-7, with D uncertain. The CDR3 bases are TGCGCCAGCATCTCTGAAACCAGCTACGAGCAGTACGTC. Encoded protein: CASISETSYEQYV.